This TCR beta chain was documented in a study of cytomegalovirus exposure and HLA in healthy donors. Study-wide results and caveats: Analysis performed later found 16,951 TCR beta sequences associated with HLA alleles at 0.05 false discovery rate.

A remark on this clone: Its antigen remains unknown.

Germline CDR1 is SGHDT and CDR2 is YYEEEE. This CDR3 spans 15 amino acids. With 5 bases removed from V and 3 bases from J, the gap between germline ends came to 15 bases. The PCR was carried out with 60 Vbeta primers and 13 Jbeta primers. Only in-frame clones appear in the TCRdb table, and some are missing; sequencing was by immunoSEQ multiplex PCR. The sample consists of under 150,000 clones, approximately 81% of them appearing once. The TCR sequence derives from a man younger than 30 in good health and CMV-seronegative. The rearrangement links TRBV5-6 to TRBJ2-1; a possible D gene is TRBD2 (6 bases). Sequencing input: PBMCs. DNA for the CDR3: TGTGCCAGCAGATTTGATCGGGGGAGCTACAATGAGCAGTTCTTC. Translated: CASRFDRGSYNEQFF.